This TCR beta chain was sequenced in a study of blood T cell repertoires in COVID-19. Across the study: Sites in the United States, Italy and Spain provided acute and convalescent COVID-19 samples.

Produced via immunoSEQ multiplex PCR; TCRdb's table is partial and in-frame only. The profile shows some 180,000 clones, approximately 79% of them singletons. The J segment lost 5 bases and the V segment lost 3 bases, leaving 9 bases of the junction unmatched. Germline V CDR1 and CDR2: MDHEN, SYDVKM. The CDR3 is 17 residues long. V usage is TRBV28 and J usage is TRBJ1-5; 11 bases are a match to TRBD1. This receptor was taken from a woman aged 60-70 years with acute COVID-19. Sequencing used PBMCs or T cells enriched from blood (not recorded which). The CDR3 loop is CASSFRGQGVKDQPQHF. The CDR3 bases are TGTGCCAGCAGTTTCAGGGGACAGGGGGTAAAGGATCAGCCCCAGCATTTT. The variable domain in full, completed from reference TRBV28 and TRBJ1-5, reads DVKVTQSSRYLVKRTGEKVFLECVQDMDHENMFWYRQDPGLGLRLIYFSYDVKMKEKGDIPEGYSVSREKKERFSLILESASTNQTSMYLCASSFRGQGVKDQPQHFGDGTRLSIL.